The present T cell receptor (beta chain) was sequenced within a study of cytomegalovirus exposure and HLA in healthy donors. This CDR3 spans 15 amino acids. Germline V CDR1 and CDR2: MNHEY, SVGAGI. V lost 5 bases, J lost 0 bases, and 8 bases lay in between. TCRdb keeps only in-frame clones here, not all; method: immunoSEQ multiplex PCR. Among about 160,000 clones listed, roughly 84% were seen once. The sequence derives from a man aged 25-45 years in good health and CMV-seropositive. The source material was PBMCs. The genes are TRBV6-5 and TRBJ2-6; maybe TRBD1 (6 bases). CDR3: CASSVDSSGANVLTF. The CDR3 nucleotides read TGTGCCAGCAGTGTGGACAGCTCTGGGGCCAACGTCCTGACTTTC.